The next 8 T cell receptor beta chains were all read from a single sample in a study of blood T cell repertoires in COVID-19. The table came from immunoSEQ multiplex PCR; TCRdb's copy has only in-frame clones and leaves some out. Of about 280,000 clones in the sample, over 75% were seen once. The material sequenced was PBMCs or T cells enriched from blood (not recorded which). Receptor source: a woman in her 30s who had recovered from COVID-19.

This clone was picked up a small number of times. The chain links TRBV6-6 to TRBJ1-5; TRBD1 agrees at 7 bases. Germline CDR1 and CDR2: MNHNY and SVGAGI (reference sequence). The CDR3 consists of 14 residues. The ends lost 8 bases at V and 5 bases at J; junction bases unmatched: 9. The CDR3 here is CASLPTGEYQPQHF. In DNA, the CDR3 is TGTGCCAGCCTGCCAACAGGGGAGTATCAGCCCCAGCATTTT.

The chain couples TRBV6-5 to TRBJ2-7; tentatively, D is TRBD2 (6 bases). V was clipped by 7 bases and J by 12 bases, with 19 bases between them. The germline V gene has CDR1 MNHEY and CDR2 SVGAGI. The CDR3 loop spans 12 amino acids. The CDR3 is CASTKPPGTAYF. CDR3 sequence (DNA): TGTGCCAGCACCAAACCGCCCGGGACTGCGTACTTC.

The chain has TRBV7-6 and TRBJ1-6, with 8 bases matching TRBD1. The CDR3 is 15 amino acids. The V gene end was trimmed by 4 bases and the J gene end by 5 bases; junction bases not matched to a gene: 4. The V gene's germline CDR1 is SGHVS and CDR2 FNYEAQ. Written as DNA, the CDR3 is TGTGCCAGCAGCTCAATGACAGGGGATAATTCACCCCTCCACTTT. Its protein is CASSSMTGDNSPLHF.

This clone appeared a few times. J is TRBJ1-2 and V is TRBV30, with D maybe TRBD1 (5 bases). The V end was cut by 5 bases, the J end by 4 bases, with 11 bases between. Germline-derived CDR1 and CDR2 are GTSNPN and SVGIG (reference sequence). CDR3 length equals 12 residues. The CDR3 here is CAWSGSIYGYTF. CDR3 coding DNA: TGTGCCTGGTCAGGGTCAATCTATGGCTACACCTTC.

The chain couples TRBV18 to TRBJ1-2; D ambiguous. Trimming took off 0 bases at V and 8 bases at J, with 10 bases between the two ends. This CDR3 contains 13 residues. Germline CDR1 reads KGHSH; CDR2 reads LQKENI. CDR3 residues: CASSPPGSEGYTF. DNA of the CDR3: TGTGCCAGCTCACCACCGGGGAGTGAAGGCTACACCTTC.

The genes are TRBV6-1 and TRBJ1-2; 7 positions match TRBD1. The CDR3 is 17 residues long. J was trimmed by 6 bases and V by 1 base; bases with no gene match: 14. The germline CDR1 and CDR2 sequences are MNHNS and SASEGT. The CDR3 here is CASSEEDETGYQDGYTF. CDR3 coding DNA: TGTGCCAGCAGTGAAGAAGATGAGACAGGGTATCAAGATGGCTACACCTTC.

The gene calls are TRBV6-5 and TRBJ1-3; D unresolved. The CDR3 spans 14 residues. Trimming took off 7 bases at V and 1 base at J, with 11 bases between the two ends. CDR1 and CDR2 (germline): MNHEY, SVGAGI. CDR3 sequence: CASTPSGSGNTIYF. The CDR3 DNA follows: TGTGCCAGCACCCCTTCGGGGTCTGGAAACACCATATATTTT.

The rearrangement links TRBV6-5 to TRBJ2-3, with D possibly being TRBD1 (6 bases). Per the germline V gene, CDR1 is MNHEY and CDR2 is SVGAGI. The CDR3 totals 15 residues. Between the trimmed V and J ends, which lost 11 bases and 0 bases, there was a span of 18 bases. The CDR3 coding sequence is TGTGCCGCTTCGTCAACAGGGTCTAGCACAGATACGCAGTATTTT. Residues: CAASSTGSSTDTQYF.